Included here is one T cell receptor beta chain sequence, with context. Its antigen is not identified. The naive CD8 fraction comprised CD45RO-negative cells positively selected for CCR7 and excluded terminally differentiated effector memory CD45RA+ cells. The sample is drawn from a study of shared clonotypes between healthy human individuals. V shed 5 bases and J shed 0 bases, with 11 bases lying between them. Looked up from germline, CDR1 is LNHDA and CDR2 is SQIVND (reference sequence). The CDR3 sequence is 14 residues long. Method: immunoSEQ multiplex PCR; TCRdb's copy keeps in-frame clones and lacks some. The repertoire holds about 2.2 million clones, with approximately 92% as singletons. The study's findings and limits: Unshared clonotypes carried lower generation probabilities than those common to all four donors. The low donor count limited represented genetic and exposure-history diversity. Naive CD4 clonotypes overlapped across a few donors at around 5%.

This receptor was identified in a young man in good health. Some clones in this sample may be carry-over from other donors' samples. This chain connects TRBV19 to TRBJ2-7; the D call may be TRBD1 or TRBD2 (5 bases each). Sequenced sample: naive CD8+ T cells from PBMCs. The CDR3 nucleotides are TGTGCCAGTAGTCTCTCCGGGACCTCCTACGAGCAGTACTTC. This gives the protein CASSLSGTSYEQYF.